This entry is about one T cell receptor beta chain. Repertoires were generated with immunoSEQ multiplex PCR, while TCRdb's copy carries only in-frame clones and drops some. The sample records about 590,000 clones, around 95% being singletons. Terminally differentiated effector memory CD45RA+ cells were excluded from the naive CD8 cells, which were CD45RO-negative and positively selected for CCR7. This specimen belongs to a study of shared clonotypes between healthy human individuals. The receptor's source is a woman aged 30 to 39 in good health. The sample consisted of naive CD8+ T cells sorted from blood.

The CDR3 sequence: CASSLRVVSYNEQFF. The CDR3 DNA is TGTGCCAGCAGTTTAAGGGTTGTTTCCTACAATGAGCAGTTCTTC. The chain couples TRBV28 to TRBJ2-1; D not resolved. Germline lookup yields CDR1 MDHEN and CDR2 SYDVKM. Trimming removed 2 bases from V and 1 base from J, with 9 bases in between. The CDR3 loop spans 15 amino acids.